Listed below are T cell receptor beta chains from one sample, sequenced in a study of cytomegalovirus exposure and HLA in healthy donors. The assay was immunoSEQ multiplex PCR, and TCRdb's table has in-frame clones only and misses some. The sample shows under 200,000 clones, around 68% of them seen only once. Sequencing used PBMCs. These receptors were obtained from a man between 50 and 59 years old in good health and CMV-seronegative. Both conserved end residues are part of each CDR3. D genes are given only for firm matches. Clone size is stated in some rows and not others, as once, few, many or a class when expanded.

cdr3_aa: CASSFTGQGTEAFF; cdr3_nt: TGTGCCAGCAGCTTTACGGGACAGGGGACTGAAGCTTTCTTT; d_call: TRBD1; j_call: TRBJ1-1; v_call: TRBV7-2; clone_size: -
cdr3_aa: CASSLQGLNEQFF; cdr3_nt: TGTGCCAGCAGTCTACAGGGCCTCAATGAGCAGTTCTTC; d_call: -; j_call: TRBJ2-1; v_call: TRBV6-1; clone_size: -
cdr3_aa: CASSDSCTSEKLFF; cdr3_nt: TGTGCCAGCAGTGACTCGTGCACATCTGAAAAACTGTTTTTT; d_call: -; j_call: TRBJ1-4; v_call: TRBV6-4; clone_size: -
cdr3_aa: CAIRRSKGETQYF; cdr3_nt: TGTGCCATCAGGAGGAGTAAGGGGGAGACCCAGTACTTC; d_call: -; j_call: TRBJ2-5; v_call: TRBV6-1; clone_size: -
cdr3_aa: CASTPTAGGNEQYF; cdr3_nt: TGCGCCAGCACTCCAACTGCCGGGGGAAACGAGCAGTACTTC; d_call: -; j_call: TRBJ2-7; v_call: TRBV5-1; clone_size: -
cdr3_aa: CASSPGYGDTEAFF; cdr3_nt: TGCGCCAGCAGCCCGGGATATGGGGACACTGAAGCTTTCTTT; d_call: -; j_call: TRBJ1-1; v_call: TRBV5-1; clone_size: -
cdr3_aa: CASRGGGGEQYF; cdr3_nt: TGTGCCAGCAGGGGGGGAGGGGGCGAGCAGTACTTC; d_call: -; j_call: TRBJ2-7; v_call: TRBV2; clone_size: -
cdr3_aa: CASSLGQGYEQYF; cdr3_nt: TGTGCCAGCAGTCTCGGACAGGGCTACGAGCAGTACTTC; d_call: TRBD1; j_call: TRBJ2-7; v_call: TRBV6-1; clone_size: few
cdr3_aa: CATAGGGSYNEQFF; cdr3_nt: TGTGCCACCGCCGGGGGGGGATCCTACAATGAGCAGTTCTTC; d_call: TRBD2; j_call: TRBJ2-1; v_call: TRBV2; clone_size: once
cdr3_aa: CASSLPRDTLPGPGELFF; cdr3_nt: TGCGCCAGCAGCTTGCCTCGGGACACACTTCCGGGGCCCGGGGAGCTGTTTTTT; d_call: -; j_call: TRBJ2-2; v_call: TRBV5-1; clone_size: few
cdr3_aa: CASSSWTSGYNEQFF; cdr3_nt: TGTGCCAGCAGCTCTTGGACTAGCGGATACAATGAGCAGTTCTTC; d_call: TRBD2; j_call: TRBJ2-1; v_call: TRBV5-6; clone_size: few
cdr3_aa: CASSLAPQGARNEQYF; cdr3_nt: TGTGCCAGCAGCTTGGCCCCACAGGGGGCTAGGAACGAGCAGTACTTC; d_call: TRBD1; j_call: TRBJ2-7; v_call: TRBV13; clone_size: -
cdr3_aa: CASSSGGKTGELFF; cdr3_nt: TGTGCCAGTAGTTCGGGGGGGAAGACCGGGGAGCTGTTTTTT; d_call: TRBD2; j_call: TRBJ2-2; v_call: TRBV6-5; clone_size: -
cdr3_aa: CASSSLPQVRSGNTIYF; cdr3_nt: TGTGCCAGCAGCTCCTTACCCCAGGTCCGCTCTGGAAACACCATATATTTT; d_call: -; j_call: TRBJ1-3; v_call: TRBV7-6; clone_size: -
cdr3_aa: CASSQGEGSQPQHF; cdr3_nt: TGTGCCAGCAGCCAGGGGGAAGGGAGTCAGCCCCAGCATTTT; d_call: TRBD1; j_call: TRBJ1-5; v_call: TRBV6-4; clone_size: -
cdr3_aa: CASSEGGSADTQYF; cdr3_nt: TGCGCCAGCAGTGAGGGTGGGAGCGCCGATACGCAGTATTTT; d_call: -; j_call: TRBJ2-3; v_call: TRBV10-1; clone_size: -
cdr3_aa: CAGAVYSNQPQHF; cdr3_nt: TGTGCCGGGGCGGTATATAGCAATCAGCCCCAGCATTTT; d_call: -; j_call: TRBJ1-5; v_call: TRBV6-1; clone_size: -
cdr3_aa: CASSLPGNEQFF; cdr3_nt: TGCGCCAGCAGCTTGCCCGGCAATGAGCAGTTCTTC; d_call: -; j_call: TRBJ2-1; v_call: TRBV5-1; clone_size: -
cdr3_aa: CASRGLAGVWETQYF; cdr3_nt: TGTGCCAGCAGGGGACTAGCGGGGGTTTGGGAGACCCAGTACTTC; d_call: TRBD2; j_call: TRBJ2-5; v_call: TRBV7-6; clone_size: -
cdr3_aa: CASSLQGRFDTDTQYF; cdr3_nt: TGTGCCAGCAGCTTACAGGGGCGGTTTGACACAGATACGCAGTATTTT; d_call: TRBD1; j_call: TRBJ2-3; v_call: TRBV5-4; clone_size: -
cdr3_aa: CASSSYLGGGGGYTF; cdr3_nt: TGTGCCAGCAGCTCCTATCTCGGAGGGGGCGGAGGCTACACCTTC; d_call: TRBD1; j_call: TRBJ1-2; v_call: TRBV11-2; clone_size: few
cdr3_aa: CASSQTTGNYGYTF; cdr3_nt: TGTGCCAGCAGCCAAACTACAGGGAACTATGGCTACACCTTC; d_call: -; j_call: TRBJ1-2; v_call: TRBV11-2; clone_size: -
cdr3_aa: CASSLAGTGDGYTF; cdr3_nt: TGTGCCAGCAGCTTAGCGGGGACAGGGGATGGCTACACCTTC; d_call: TRBD1; j_call: TRBJ1-2; v_call: TRBV7-9; clone_size: -
cdr3_aa: CASSSRQGETQYF; cdr3_nt: TGCGCCAGCAGCTCTCGCCAGGGAGAGACCCAGTACTTC; d_call: -; j_call: TRBJ2-5; v_call: TRBV5-1; clone_size: -